These T cell receptor beta chains were read from a single sample in a study of long-term antiretroviral therapy in people with HIV. Assay: immunoSEQ multiplex PCR; the TCRdb copy retains only in-frame clones and omits some. The table lists around 33,000 clones, 83% of them singletons, with over 6.5% in the top ten. The sequencing here drew on unsorted PBMCs, taken 0.4 years before starting antiretroviral therapy. Receptors were obtained from a man between 18 and 35 years old with HIV. CDR3s include the opening cysteine and the closing phenylalanine or tryptophan. A D gene is named only where the DNA matches it firmly. Clone sizes are given selectively: once, few, many, or a class where the clone is expanded.

CDR3 protein: CAWRPEGATNYYSGSGNTIYF
CDR3 DNA: TGTGCCTGGAGACCGGAGGGGGCCACAAATTACTACTCTGGGTCTGGAAACACCATATATTTT
V gene: TRBV30
clone size: -
D gene: TRBD1
J gene: TRBJ1-3

CDR3 protein: CASSEEVF
CDR3 DNA: TGTGCCAGCAGTGAAGAAGTCTTC
V gene: TRBV2
clone size: once
D gene: -
J gene: TRBJ2-1

CDR3 protein: CASTTGGGSNNEQFF
CDR3 DNA: TGTGCCAGCACCACGGGAGGCGGGAGTAACAATGAGCAGTTCTTC
V gene: TRBV6-5
clone size: once
D gene: TRBD2
J gene: TRBJ2-1

CDR3 protein: CASSAERGTSSGNTIYF
CDR3 DNA: TGTGCCAGCAGCGCAGAAAGGGGTACCAGCTCTGGAAACACCATATATTTT
V gene: TRBV9
clone size: -
D gene: -
J gene: TRBJ1-3

CDR3 protein: CASRGTGLFYGYTF
CDR3 DNA: TGTGCCAGTCGAGGGACGGGGTTATTCTATGGCTACACCTTC
V gene: TRBV25-1
clone size: once
D gene: -
J gene: TRBJ1-2

CDR3 protein: CASSRGSTGELFF
CDR3 DNA: TGCGCCAGCAGCAGGGGGTCCACCGGGGAGCTGTTTTTT
V gene: TRBV10-1
clone size: -
D gene: TRBD1
J gene: TRBJ2-2

CDR3 protein: CASSVDVLSSGNTIYF
CDR3 DNA: TGTGCCAGCAGCGTTGACGTATTAAGCTCTGGAAACACCATATATTTT
V gene: TRBV5-6
clone size: -
D gene: -
J gene: TRBJ1-3

CDR3 protein: CASSPRTSGRATDTQYF
CDR3 DNA: TGTGCCAGCTCACCTAGGACTAGCGGGAGGGCCACAGATACGCAGTATTTT
V gene: TRBV18
clone size: -
D gene: TRBD2
J gene: TRBJ2-3

CDR3 protein: CASSPGTGDPLMNTEAFF
CDR3 DNA: TGTGCCAGCAGCCCCGGGACAGGGGATCCCCTTATGAACACTGAAGCTTTCTTT
V gene: TRBV7-6
clone size: -
D gene: TRBD1
J gene: TRBJ1-1

CDR3 protein: CASSQRGGVSTDTQYF
CDR3 DNA: TGTGCCAGCAGCCAAAGAGGAGGGGTTAGCACAGATACGCAGTATTTT
V gene: TRBV9
clone size: -
D gene: -
J gene: TRBJ2-3

CDR3 protein: CASSLQGIVEKLFF
CDR3 DNA: TGTGCCAGCAGCTTACAGGGGATAGTTGAAAAACTGTTTTTT
V gene: TRBV7-2
clone size: -
D gene: -
J gene: TRBJ1-4

CDR3 protein: CASIGTSRYNEQFF
CDR3 DNA: TGTGCCAGCATTGGGACTAGCCGGTACAATGAGCAGTTCTTC
V gene: TRBV28
clone size: -
D gene: TRBD2
J gene: TRBJ2-1

CDR3 protein: CASSGGQGLGGKLFF
CDR3 DNA: TGTGCCAGCAGCGGGGGACAGGGGCTAGGCGGAAAACTGTTTTTT
V gene: TRBV5-5
clone size: -
D gene: TRBD1
J gene: TRBJ1-4

CDR3 protein: CASSSGTGADTQYF
CDR3 DNA: TGTGCCAGCAGCTCAGGGACAGGAGCAGATACGCAGTATTTT
V gene: TRBV7-3
clone size: -
D gene: TRBD1
J gene: TRBJ2-3

CDR3 protein: CASSLSRTGGNEKLFF
CDR3 DNA: TGTGCCAGCAGCTTATCCCGGACAGGGGGAAATGAAAAACTGTTTTTT
V gene: TRBV7-9
clone size: -
D gene: TRBD1
J gene: TRBJ1-4

CDR3 protein: CASSRLAGGPRETQYF
CDR3 DNA: TGTGCCAGCAGCAGGCTAGCGGGAGGGCCGCGGGAGACCCAGTACTTC
V gene: TRBV21-1
clone size: -
D gene: -
J gene: TRBJ2-5

CDR3 protein: CASSLGFLFNEQFF
CDR3 DNA: TGTGCCAGCAGCTTGGGTTTCCTTTTCAATGAGCAGTTCTTC
V gene: TRBV5-6
clone size: -
D gene: -
J gene: TRBJ2-1

CDR3 protein: CASGRNTDTQYF
CDR3 DNA: TGTGCCAGCGGGCGGAACACAGATACGCAGTATTTT
V gene: TRBV5-5
clone size: -
D gene: -
J gene: TRBJ2-3

CDR3 protein: CASSPDGFPPREQYF
CDR3 DNA: TGTGCCAGCAGCCCCGACGGATTCCCACCTCGCGAGCAGTACTTC
V gene: TRBV9
clone size: -
D gene: -
J gene: TRBJ2-7

CDR3 protein: CAISDSRGDNEQFF
CDR3 DNA: TGTGCCATCAGTGACTCCCGGGGAGACAATGAGCAGTTCTTC
V gene: TRBV10-3
clone size: -
D gene: -
J gene: TRBJ2-1

CDR3 protein: CASSWSSGTTRNIQYF
CDR3 DNA: TGTGCCAGCAGCTGGAGTTCCGGGACTACGCGAAACATTCAGTACTTC
V gene: TRBV7-9
clone size: -
D gene: TRBD2
J gene: TRBJ2-4

CDR3 protein: CASSLGPSGSGETQYF
CDR3 DNA: TGTGCCAGCAGCTTAGGGCCTAGCGGGAGCGGAGAGACCCAGTACTTC
V gene: TRBV7-2
clone size: -
D gene: TRBD2
J gene: TRBJ2-5

CDR3 protein: CASNPGLAGVTGELFF
CDR3 DNA: TGCGCCAGCAATCCGGGACTAGCGGGAGTGACCGGGGAGCTGTTTTTT
V gene: TRBV10-2
clone size: -
D gene: TRBD2
J gene: TRBJ2-2

CDR3 protein: CASRGTDLYEQYF
CDR3 DNA: TGTGCCAGCAGGGGGACAGACTTATACGAGCAGTACTTC
V gene: TRBV6-5
clone size: -
D gene: TRBD1
J gene: TRBJ2-7

CDR3 protein: CASSSQGDTEAFF
CDR3 DNA: TGTGCCAGCAGCTCCCAGGGGGACACTGAAGCTTTCTTT
V gene: TRBV5-4
clone size: -
D gene: TRBD1
J gene: TRBJ1-1

CDR3 protein: CASSLGQGSGYTF
CDR3 DNA: TGCGCCAGCAGCTTGGGTCAGGGTAGTGGCTACACCTTC
V gene: TRBV5-1
clone size: -
D gene: -
J gene: TRBJ1-2

CDR3 protein: CASSPGLAGVYEQYF
CDR3 DNA: TGTGCCAGCAGCCCAGGACTAGCGGGGGTCTACGAGCAGTACTTC
V gene: TRBV7-8
clone size: -
D gene: TRBD2
J gene: TRBJ2-7